This entry describes one TCR beta chain. Each CDR3 protein gets one entry after TCRdb re-called the RT-PCR reads with MiXCR. The sample includes some 960,000 distinct CDR3 sequences, under 20% of them seen just once. This entry belongs to a study of patients and donors after allogeneic stem cell transplantation. Sequences were obtained from blood, either unsorted or a sorted T cell fraction (not recorded which). The receptor was derived from a human donor who was either an allogeneic HSCT recipient or a stem cell or donor lymphocyte infusion donor (not recorded which). It is not recorded whose cells these are; they may come from a transplant donor.

The CDR3 reads CASSPIITDRAYEQYF. CDR3 in DNA: TGTGCCAGCAGCCCCATAATCACGGACAGGGCCTACGAGCAGTACTTC. This chain joins TRBV7-9 and TRBJ2-7, with 8 bases lining up with TRBD1. The ends lost 5 bases at V and 2 bases at J; junction bases unmatched: 11. The CDR3 spans 16 residues. Germline V lookup: CDR1 SEHNR, CDR2 FQNEAQ (reference sequence). The variable domain in full, with the rest retrieved from reference TRBV7-9 and TRBJ2-7, is DTGVSQNPRHKITKRGQNVTFRCDPISEHNRLYWYRQTLGQGPEFLTYFQNEAQLEKSRLLSDRFSAERPKGSFSTLEIQRTEQGDSAMYLCASSPIITDRAYEQYFGPGTRLTVT.